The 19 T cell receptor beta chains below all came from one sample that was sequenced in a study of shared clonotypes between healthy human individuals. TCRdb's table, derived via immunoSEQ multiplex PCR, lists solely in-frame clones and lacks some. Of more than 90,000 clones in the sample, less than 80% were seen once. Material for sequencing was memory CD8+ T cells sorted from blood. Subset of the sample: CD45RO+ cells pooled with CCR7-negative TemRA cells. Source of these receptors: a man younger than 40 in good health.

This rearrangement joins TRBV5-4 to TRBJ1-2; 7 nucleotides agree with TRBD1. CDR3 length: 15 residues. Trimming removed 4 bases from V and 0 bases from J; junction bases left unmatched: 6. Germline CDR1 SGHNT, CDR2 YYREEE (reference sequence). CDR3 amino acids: CASSLTGTANYGYTF. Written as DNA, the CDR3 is TGTGCCAGCAGCCTAACCGGGACAGCTAACTATGGCTACACCTTC.

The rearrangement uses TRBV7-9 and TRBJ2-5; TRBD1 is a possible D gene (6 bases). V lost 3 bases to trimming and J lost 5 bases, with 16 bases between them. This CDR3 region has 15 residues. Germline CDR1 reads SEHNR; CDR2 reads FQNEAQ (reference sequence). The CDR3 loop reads CASSFPTSGDETQYF. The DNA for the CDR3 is TGTGCCAGCAGCTTCCCCACCTCAGGGGACGAGACCCAGTACTTC. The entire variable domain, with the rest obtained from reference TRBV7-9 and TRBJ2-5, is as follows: DTGVSQNPRHKITKRGQNVTFRCDPISEHNRLYWYRQTLGQGPEFLTYFQNEAQLEKSRLLSDRFSAERPKGSFSTLEIQRTEQGDSAMYLCASSFPTSGDETQYFGPGTRLLVL.

CDR3 region: CASSQVLLKGTDTQYF. The CDR3 nucleotides are TGCGCCAGCAGCCAAGTACTCCTAAAGGGCACAGATACGCAGTATTTT. This chain uses TRBV4-1 with TRBJ2-3, with D hard to call. Deletions cut 1 base from V and 1 base from J, with 12 bases between. Germline V gene sequence: CDR1 MGHRA, CDR2 YSYEKL. This CDR3 comprises 16 residues.

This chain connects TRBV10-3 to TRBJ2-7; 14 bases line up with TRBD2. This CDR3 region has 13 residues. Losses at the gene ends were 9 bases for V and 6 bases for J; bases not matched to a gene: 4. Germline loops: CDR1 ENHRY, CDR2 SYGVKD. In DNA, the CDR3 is TGTGCCATTACCGGGACTAGCGGGGGCGAGCAGTACTTC. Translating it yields CAITGTSGGEQYF.

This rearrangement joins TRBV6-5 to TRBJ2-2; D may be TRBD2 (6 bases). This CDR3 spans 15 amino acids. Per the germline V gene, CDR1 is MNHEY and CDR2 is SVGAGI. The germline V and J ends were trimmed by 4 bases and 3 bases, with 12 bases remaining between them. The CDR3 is CASSLTGLYTGELFF. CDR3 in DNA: TGTGCCAGCAGTTTAACGGGACTCTACACCGGGGAGCTGTTTTTT.

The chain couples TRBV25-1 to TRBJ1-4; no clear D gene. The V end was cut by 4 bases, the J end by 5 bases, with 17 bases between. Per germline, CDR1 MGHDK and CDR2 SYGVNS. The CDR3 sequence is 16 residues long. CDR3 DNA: TGTGCCAGCAGTGTCCCCGCCGACCAACTGAATGAAAAACTGTTTTTT. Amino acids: CASSVPADQLNEKLFF. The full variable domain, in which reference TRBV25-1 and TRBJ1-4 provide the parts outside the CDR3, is EADIYQTPRYLVIGTGKKITLECSQTMGHDKMYWYQQDPGMELHLIHYSYGVNSTEKGDLSSESTVSRIRTEHFPLTLESARPSHTSQYLCASSVPADQLNEKLFFGSGTQLSVL.

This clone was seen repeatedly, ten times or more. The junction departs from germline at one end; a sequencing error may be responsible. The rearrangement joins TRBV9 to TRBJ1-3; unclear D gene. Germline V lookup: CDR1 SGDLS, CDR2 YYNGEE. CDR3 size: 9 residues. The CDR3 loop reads CASPVPAHF. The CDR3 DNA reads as TGTGCCAGCCCCGTCCCGGCCCATTTT.

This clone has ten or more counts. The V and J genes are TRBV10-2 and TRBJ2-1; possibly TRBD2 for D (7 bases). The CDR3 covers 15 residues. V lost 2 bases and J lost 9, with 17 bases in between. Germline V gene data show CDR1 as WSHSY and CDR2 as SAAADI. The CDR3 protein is CASSEGGGRASEQFF. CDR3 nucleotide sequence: TGCGCCAGCAGTGAGGGGGGGGGCAGAGCCAGTGAGCAGTTCTTC.

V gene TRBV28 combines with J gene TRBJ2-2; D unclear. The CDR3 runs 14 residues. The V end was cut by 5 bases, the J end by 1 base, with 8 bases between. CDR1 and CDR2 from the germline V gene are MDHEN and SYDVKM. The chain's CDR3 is CASSLVRNTGELFF. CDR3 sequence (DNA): TGTGCCAGCAGTCTAGTCAGGAACACCGGGGAGCTGTTTTTT.

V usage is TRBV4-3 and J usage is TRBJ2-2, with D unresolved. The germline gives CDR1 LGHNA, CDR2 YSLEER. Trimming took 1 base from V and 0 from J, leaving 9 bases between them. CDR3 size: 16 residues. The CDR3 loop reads CASSQGAGTNTGELFF. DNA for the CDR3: TGCGCCAGCAGCCAAGGGGCTGGAACGAACACCGGGGAGCTGTTTTTT.

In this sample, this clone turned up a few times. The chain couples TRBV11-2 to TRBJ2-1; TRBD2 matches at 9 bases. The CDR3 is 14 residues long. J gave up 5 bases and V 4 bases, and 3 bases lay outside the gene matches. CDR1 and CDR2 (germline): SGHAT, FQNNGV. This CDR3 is CASSSSGNHNEQFF. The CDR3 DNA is TGTGCCAGCAGCTCTAGCGGGAACCACAATGAGCAGTTCTTC.

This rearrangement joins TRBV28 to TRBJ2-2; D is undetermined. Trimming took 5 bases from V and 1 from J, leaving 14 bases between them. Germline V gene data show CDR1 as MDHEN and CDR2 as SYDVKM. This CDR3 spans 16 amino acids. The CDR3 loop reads CASSPQYTVNTGELFF. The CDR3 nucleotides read TGTGCCAGCAGTCCTCAGTACACCGTGAACACCGGGGAGCTGTTTTTT.

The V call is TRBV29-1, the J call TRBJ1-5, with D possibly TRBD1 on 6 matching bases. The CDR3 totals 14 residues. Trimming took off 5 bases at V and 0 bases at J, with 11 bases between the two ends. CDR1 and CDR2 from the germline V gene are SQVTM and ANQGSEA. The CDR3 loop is CSVRAGDSNQPQHF. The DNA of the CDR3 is TGCAGCGTTCGAGCAGGGGATAGCAATCAGCCCCAGCATTTT. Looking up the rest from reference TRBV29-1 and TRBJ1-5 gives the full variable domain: SAVISQKPSRDICQRGTSLTIQCQVDSQVTMMFWYRQQPGQSLTLIATANQGSEATYESGFVIDKFPISRPNLTFSTLTVSNMSPEDSSIYLCSVRAGDSNQPQHFGDGTRLSIL.

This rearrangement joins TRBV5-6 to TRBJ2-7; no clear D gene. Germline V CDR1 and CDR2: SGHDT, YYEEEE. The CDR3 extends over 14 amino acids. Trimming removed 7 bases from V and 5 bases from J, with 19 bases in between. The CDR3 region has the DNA TGTGCCAGCTCCTTCCTTGAGAGGATCCACGAGCAGTACTTC. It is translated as CASSFLERIHEQYF.

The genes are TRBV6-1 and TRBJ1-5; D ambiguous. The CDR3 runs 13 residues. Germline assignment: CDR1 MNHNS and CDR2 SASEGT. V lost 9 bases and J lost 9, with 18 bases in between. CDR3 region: CASWSTGLGPQHF. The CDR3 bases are TGTGCCAGTTGGTCCACCGGGTTGGGGCCCCAGCATTTT.

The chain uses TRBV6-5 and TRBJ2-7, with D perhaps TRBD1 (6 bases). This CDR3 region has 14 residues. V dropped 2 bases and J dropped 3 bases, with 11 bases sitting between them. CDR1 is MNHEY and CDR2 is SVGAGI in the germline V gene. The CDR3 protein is CASSYGTNYYEQYF. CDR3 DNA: TGTGCCAGCAGTTACGGGACAAACTACTACGAGCAGTACTTC.

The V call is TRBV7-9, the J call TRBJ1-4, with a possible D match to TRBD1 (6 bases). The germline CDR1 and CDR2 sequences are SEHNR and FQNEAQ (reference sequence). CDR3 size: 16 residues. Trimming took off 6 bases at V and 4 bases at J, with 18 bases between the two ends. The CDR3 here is CASRDAADSFNEKLFF. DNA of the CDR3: TGTGCCAGCAGAGACGCGGCGGACAGCTTTAATGAAAAACTGTTTTTT.

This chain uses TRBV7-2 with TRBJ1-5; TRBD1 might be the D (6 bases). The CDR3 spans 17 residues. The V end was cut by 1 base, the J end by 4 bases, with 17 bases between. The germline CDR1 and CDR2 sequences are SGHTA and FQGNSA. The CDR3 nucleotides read TGTGCCAGCAGCTTAGTCCCCGGGGGGGGCGCGAATCAGCCCCAGCATTTT. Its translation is CASSLVPGGGANQPQHF.

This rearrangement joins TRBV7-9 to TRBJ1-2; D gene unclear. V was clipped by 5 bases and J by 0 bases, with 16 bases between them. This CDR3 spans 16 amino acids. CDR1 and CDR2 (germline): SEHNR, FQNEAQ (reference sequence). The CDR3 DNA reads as TGTGCCAGCAGCCCCGCGGGTGCTGGGACTAACTATGGCTACACCTTC. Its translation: CASSPAGAGTNYGYTF.